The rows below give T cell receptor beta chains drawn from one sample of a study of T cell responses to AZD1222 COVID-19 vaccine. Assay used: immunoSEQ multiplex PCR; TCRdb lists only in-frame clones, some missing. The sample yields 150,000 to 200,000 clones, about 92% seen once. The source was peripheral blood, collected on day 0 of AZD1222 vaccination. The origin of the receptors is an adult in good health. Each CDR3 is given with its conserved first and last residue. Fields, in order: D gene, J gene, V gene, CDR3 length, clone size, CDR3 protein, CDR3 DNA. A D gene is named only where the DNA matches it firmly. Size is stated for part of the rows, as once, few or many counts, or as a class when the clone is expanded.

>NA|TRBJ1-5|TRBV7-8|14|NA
CASSLDGNPRPQHF
TGTGCCAGCAGCTTAGATGGGAACCCAAGGCCCCAGCATTTT
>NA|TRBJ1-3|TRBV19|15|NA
CASSIIQSSGNTIYF
TGTGCCAGTAGTATAATCCAAAGCTCTGGAAACACCATATATTTT
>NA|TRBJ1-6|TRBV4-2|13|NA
CASSPTGNSPLHF
TGTGCCAGCAGCCCCACCGGGAATTCACCCCTCCACTTT
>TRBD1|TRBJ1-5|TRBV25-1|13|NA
CASRGQGLQPQHF
TGTGCCAGCAGAGGACAGGGGCTGCAGCCCCAGCATTTT
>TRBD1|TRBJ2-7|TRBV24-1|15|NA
CATSDGQGPSGEQYF
TGTGCCACCAGTGATGGACAGGGGCCCTCGGGGGAGCAGTACTTC
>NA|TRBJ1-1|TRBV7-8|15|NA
CASSLAPGLGTEAFF
TGTGCCAGCAGCTTAGCCCCAGGGCTTGGCACTGAAGCTTTCTTT
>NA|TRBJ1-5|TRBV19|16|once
CASSIGEGRANQPQHF
TGTGCCAGTAGTATCGGAGAGGGAAGGGCTAATCAGCCCCAGCATTTT
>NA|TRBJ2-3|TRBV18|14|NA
CASSLATSTDTQYF
TGTGCCAGCTCATTAGCCACAAGCACAGATACGCAGTATTTT
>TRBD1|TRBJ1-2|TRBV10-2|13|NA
CASRTTGLPGYTF
TGCGCCAGCAGGACGACAGGGCTCCCTGGCTACACCTTC
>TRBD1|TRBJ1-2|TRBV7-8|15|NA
CASSYGTGGAYGYTF
TGTGCCAGCAGCTACGGGACAGGGGGAGCCTATGGCTACACCTTC
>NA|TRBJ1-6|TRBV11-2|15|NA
CASSVDHTYNSPLHF
TGTGCCAGCAGCGTCGACCACACCTATAATTCACCCCTCCACTTT
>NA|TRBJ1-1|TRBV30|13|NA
CAWREGGSTEAFF
TGTGCCTGGAGGGAAGGGGGGAGCACTGAAGCTTTCTTT
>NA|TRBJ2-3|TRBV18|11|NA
CASSPSDTQYF
TGTGCCAGCTCACCGTCAGATACGCAGTATTTT
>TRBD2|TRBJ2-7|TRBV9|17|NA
CASSVGLAGLTSYEQYF
TGTGCCAGCAGCGTAGGACTAGCGGGGCTGACGTCCTACGAGCAGTACTTC
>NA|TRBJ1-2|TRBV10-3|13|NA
CAIRGQGLGGYTF
TGTGCCATCAGAGGGCAGGGTTTAGGTGGCTACACCTTC
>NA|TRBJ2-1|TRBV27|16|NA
CASSLGGLSSYNEQFF
TGTGCCAGCAGTTTAGGAGGGCTGAGCTCCTACAATGAGCAGTTCTTC
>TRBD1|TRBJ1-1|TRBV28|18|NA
CASSPAGTGGLFGTEAFF
TGTGCCAGCAGTCCAGCAGGGACAGGGGGTCTATTTGGCACTGAAGCTTTCTTT
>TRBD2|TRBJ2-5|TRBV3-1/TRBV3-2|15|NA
CASSQASGGRETQYF
TGTGCCAGCAGCCAAGCTAGCGGGGGAAGAGAGACCCAGTACTTC
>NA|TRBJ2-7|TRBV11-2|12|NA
CASSPTALEQYF
TGTGCCAGCAGCCCCACCGCCCTCGAGCAGTACTTC
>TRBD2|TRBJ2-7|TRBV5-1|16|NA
CASSRDGTSGAWEQYF
TGCGCCAGCAGCCGGGACGGGACTAGCGGTGCTTGGGAGCAGTACTTC
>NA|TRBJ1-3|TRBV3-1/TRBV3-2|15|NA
CASSQVISSGNTIYF
TGTGCCAGCAGCCAAGTTATTAGCTCTGGAAACACCATATATTTT
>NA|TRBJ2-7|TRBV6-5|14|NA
CASSSPGQVYEQYF
TGTGCCAGCAGTTCCCCGGGACAAGTCTACGAGCAGTACTTC
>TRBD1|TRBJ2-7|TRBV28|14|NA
CASSSPQGPAEQYF
TGTGCCAGCAGTTCACCACAGGGGCCAGCCGAGCAGTACTTC
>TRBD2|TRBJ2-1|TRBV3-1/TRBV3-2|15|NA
CASSQGGRVSDEQFF
TGTGCCAGCAGCCAGGGAGGGAGGGTTAGCGATGAGCAGTTCTTC
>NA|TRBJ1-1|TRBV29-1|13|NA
CSVEKRMNTEAFF
TGCAGCGTGGAGAAGCGGATGAACACTGAAGCTTTCTTT